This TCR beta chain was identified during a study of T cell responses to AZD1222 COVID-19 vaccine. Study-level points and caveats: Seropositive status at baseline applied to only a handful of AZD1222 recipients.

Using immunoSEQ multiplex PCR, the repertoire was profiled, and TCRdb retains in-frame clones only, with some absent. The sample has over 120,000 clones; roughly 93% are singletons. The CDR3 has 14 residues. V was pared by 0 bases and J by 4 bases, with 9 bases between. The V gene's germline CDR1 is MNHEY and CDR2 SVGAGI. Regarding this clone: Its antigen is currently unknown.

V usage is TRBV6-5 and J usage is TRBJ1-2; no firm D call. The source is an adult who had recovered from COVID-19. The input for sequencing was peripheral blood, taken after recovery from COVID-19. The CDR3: CASSYSQGFYGYTF. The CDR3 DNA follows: TGTGCCAGCAGTTACTCACAAGGGTTCTATGGCTACACCTTC.